The 8 T cell receptor beta chains below were found in one sample sequenced in a study of blood T cell repertoires in COVID-19. Assay used: immunoSEQ multiplex PCR; TCRdb lists only in-frame clones, some missing. This table holds some 60,000 clones, about 80% found once. The material sequenced was peripheral blood. All receptors come from a man aged 50 to 59 with COVID-19, enrolled during active disease.

The chain joins TRBV7-2 to TRBJ1-6; weak D call: TRBD1 (5 bases). Germline V gene lookup returns CDR1 SGHTA and CDR2 FQGNSA. CDR3 length equals 17 residues. V lost 1 base, J lost 7 bases, and 17 bases lay in between. The CDR3 protein is CASSLGAGGGRNSPLHF. As DNA, the CDR3 is TGTGCCAGCAGCTTAGGTGCCGGGGGAGGACGGAATTCACCCCTCCACTTT.

The chain joins TRBV6-5 to TRBJ2-7, with 9 bases that match TRBD1. Trimming took 5 bases from V and 7 from J; bases not matched to a gene: 12. Germline assignment: CDR1 MNHEY and CDR2 SVGAGI. The CDR3 has 15 residues. The CDR3 DNA is TGTGCCAGCAGTCCCGGGACAGGGTCACGTCGGGAGCAGTACTTC. This encodes CASSPGTGSRREQYF.

Here the CDR3 reads CSARTVRNTIYF. DNA of the CDR3: TGCAGCGCACGGACAGTCAGAAACACCATATATTTT. J is TRBJ1-3 and V is TRBV29-1; possible D gene TRBD1, 6 bases. Germline assignment: CDR1 SQVTM and CDR2 ANQGSEA. There are 12 residues in the CDR3. Trimming shortened V by 7 bases and J by 5 bases, and 12 bases separated the two germline ends.

The chain couples TRBV9 to TRBJ1-4; TRBD1 aligns across 7 bases. CDR1 SGDLS and CDR2 YYNGEE come from the germline V gene. V lost 1 base, J lost 4 bases, and 4 bases stayed unmatched. The CDR3 length is 15 residues. The CDR3 region has the DNA TGTGCCAGCAGCGTAACGGGACAGCATAATGAAAAACTGTTTTTT. It codes for CASSVTGQHNEKLFF.

The rearrangement uses TRBV5-6 and TRBJ2-7; TRBD1 agrees at 7 bases. Germline lookup yields CDR1 SGHDT and CDR2 YYEEEE. V shed 4 bases, J shed 4 bases, and the junction held 2 bases outside the gene matches. The length of the CDR3 is 12 residues. The chain's CDR3 is CASSADRYEQYF. The CDR3 DNA reads TGTGCCAGCAGCGCGGACAGGTACGAGCAGTACTTC.

This clone was found once. This chain connects TRBV6-5 to TRBJ1-2, with 8 bases identical to TRBD1. Germline V gene lookup returns CDR1 MNHEY and CDR2 SVGAGI. This CDR3 has 15 amino acids. Trimming at V came to 2 bases and at J to 7 bases, leaving 9 bases not matched to a gene. CDR3 in DNA: TGTGCCAGCAGTTACGGACAGGGTAAAGGGAGTGGCTACACCTTC. The encoded protein is CASSYGQGKGSGYTF.

This clone was recorded only once. This chain joins TRBV5-1 and TRBJ2-7, with a tentative D call TRBD1 (5 bases). The germline V and J ends were trimmed by 0 bases and 10 bases, with 17 bases remaining between them. Germline loops: CDR1 SGHRS, CDR2 YFSETQ. CDR3 length equals 14 residues. The CDR3 bases are TGCGCCAGCAGCTTGGGACAGCAATCTTCTTCCCAGTACTTC. This codes for CASSLGQQSSSQYF.

V and J are TRBV30 and TRBJ1-3; no clear D. CDR3 length equals 15 residues. Trimming removed 1 base at V and 1 base at J, with 11 bases between. Germline V gives CDR1 GTSNPN, CDR2 SVGIG (reference sequence). This CDR3 reads CAWSAPERSGNTIYF. The CDR3, as DNA: TGTGCCTGGAGTGCCCCGGAGAGGTCTGGAAACACCATATATTTT.